What follows are 6 T cell receptor beta chains derived from one specimen sequenced in a study of tumor-infiltrating lymphocytes in primary liver carcinoma. In addition to blood RNA drawn from unsorted whole blood, germline DNA was extracted. Constant-region priming of about 0.5 ug total RNA yielded TCR beta cDNA. The TCR beta library was amplified through three nested multiplex PCR rounds in a modified ARM-PCR procedure. The first two PCR rounds used TRBV1-TRBV30 forward primers with a C-beta reverse primer, 10 to 11 cycles each. TCRdb reprocessed the multiplex PCR reads with MiXCR, giving one entry per CDR3 protein. The sample carries over 250,000 distinct CDR3 sequences, 50% to 60% recorded once. The sample comprised peripheral blood. These receptors were taken from a woman aged 25 to 39 with primary liver carcinoma and hepatitis B virus infection.

Worth noting for this clonotype: The junction departs from the called germline gene at one end, perhaps through a read error. CDR3 bases: TGTGCCAGCAGCCTTCCTAATTCACCCCCCCACTTT. Its translation: CASSLPNSPPHF. The chain employs TRBV11-2 and TRBJ1-6, with unresolved D. CDR3 length equals 12 residues. Germline CDR1 SGHAT, CDR2 FQNNGV.

A note on this clonotype: The germline gene is not matched at one end of the junction; a read error may be the cause. The rearrangement joins TRBV12-3 or TRBV12-4 to TRBJ2-3; TRBD2 is a possible D gene (5 bases). The CDR3 totals 15 residues. The CDR3 DNA sequence: TGTGCCAGAAGTTTTGGGTCTCGAGGGCCCGATACGCAGTATTTT. Its translation: CARSFGSRGPDTQYF.

The chain recombines TRBV28 with TRBJ2-2; tentative D call: TRBD2 (7 bases). The CDR3 spans 12 residues. Germline CDR1 is MDHEN and CDR2 is SYDVKM. V gave up 6 bases and J gave up 6 bases, with 8 bases separating them. The CDR3 reads CASRGGAGELFF. The CDR3 bases are TGTGCCAGCAGAGGGGGGGCCGGGGAGCTGTTTTTT.

V is TRBV12-3 or TRBV12-4 and J is TRBJ2-4; no firm D call. The CDR3 extends over 15 amino acids. Trimming removed 4 bases from V and 7 bases from J, with 17 bases in between. The chain's CDR3 is CASSSMGTLRNIQYF. The CDR3 bases are TGTGCCAGCAGTTCGATGGGTACCCTGAGGAACATTCAGTACTTC.

The V and J genes are TRBV11-3 and TRBJ1-4; perhaps TRBD1 as D (6 bases). Trimming took 5 bases from V and 3 from J, leaving 13 bases between them. From germline, CDR1 is SGHNT and CDR2 YENEEA. The length of the CDR3 is 15 residues. The CDR3 bases are TGTGCCAGCAGCCGGAATAAGGGGGCTAATGAAAAACTGTTTTTT. This codes for CASSRNKGANEKLFF.

With respect to this clonotype: The junction departs from the called germline gene at one end, perhaps through a read error. The chain links TRBV11-2 to TRBJ2-1; D unclear. CDR1 is SGHAT, CDR2 FQNNGV, per germline. This CDR3 comprises 16 residues. The CDR3 protein is CASSIGSQSSYNVQFF. The DNA of the CDR3 is TGTGCCAGCAGCATCGGCTCCCAAAGCTCCTACAATGTGCAGTTCTTC. The full variable domain, its missing parts supplied by reference TRBV11-2 and TRBJ2-1, is EAGVAQSPRYKIIEKRQSVAFWCNPISGHATLYWYQQILGQGPKLLIQFQNNGVVDDSQLPKDRFSAERLKGVDSTLKIQPAKLEDSAVYLCASSIGSQSSYNVQFFGPGTRLTVL.